Below are 30 T cell receptor beta chains sequenced from a single sample in a study of CD8 T cells in ankylosing spondylitis. TCRdb re-called the 5' RACE reads through MiXCR, storing one row per CDR3 protein. The repertoire holds some 240,000 distinct CDR3 sequences, roughly a quarter seen once, with 0.6% to 0.75% in the top ten. Sequenced: blood, either unsorted or a sorted T cell fraction (not recorded which). These receptors were collected from a male donor with ankylosing spondylitis or in good health (not recorded which).

This clonotype was detected a few times. This chain links TRBV20-1 with TRBJ1-5; D perhaps matches TRBD1 (5 bases). V lost 0 bases, J lost 5 bases, and 17 bases lay in between. The CDR3 covers 16 residues. Germline V CDR1 and CDR2: DFQATT, SNEGSKA (reference sequence). The CDR3 here is CSARDLDTGAHQPQHF. CDR3 bases: TGCAGTGCTAGAGATCTGGACACCGGAGCCCATCAGCCCCAGCATTTT.

The rearrangement joins TRBV7-2 to TRBJ2-7; TRBD1 matches 7 bases. The CDR3 contains 13 residues. Germline V lookup: CDR1 SGHTA, CDR2 FQGNSA. The trim removed 5 bases at V and 4 bases at J, leaving 5 bases unmatched. The CDR3 DNA reads TGTGCCAGCAGCCACCCGACAGGGTACGAGCAGTACTTC. Translating it yields CASSHPTGYEQYF.

This clonotype appeared a few times. This chain uses TRBV24-1 with TRBJ2-7, with 10 bases identical to TRBD1. The V segment lost 9 bases and the J segment 7 bases; nucleotides outside the gene matches: 8. In germline, CDR1 is KGHDR, CDR2 SFDVKD. The CDR3 covers 13 residues. CDR3 in amino acids: CATSDWTGGEQYF. CDR3 bases: TGTGCCACCTCGGACTGGACAGGGGGAGAGCAGTACTTC.

This clonotype was picked up many times. This sequence joins TRBV20-1 and TRBJ2-7; possibly TRBD1 for D (6 bases). With 7 bases removed from V and 5 bases from J, the gap between germline ends came to 18 bases. CDR3 length equals 13 residues. Germline CDR1 is DFQATT and CDR2 is SNEGSKA (reference sequence). This chain's CDR3 is CSVDGRGDNEQYF. The CDR3 coding sequence is TGCAGTGTTGACGGCAGGGGAGACAACGAGCAGTACTTC.

This clonotype was recorded at least ten times. The rearrangement links TRBV12-3 or TRBV12-4 to TRBJ2-7, with no clear D. The CDR3 totals 14 residues. Trimming shortened V by 4 bases and J by 0 bases, and 10 bases separated the two germline ends. The CDR3 nucleotides are TGTGCCAGCAGTTCATCCCTCGTCTCCTACGAGCAGTACTTC. Protein product: CASSSSLVSYEQYF.

This clonotype has more than one count but fewer than ten. The V and J genes are TRBV20-1 and TRBJ2-7; no clear D gene. V shed 0 bases and J shed 0 bases, with 12 bases lying between them. The CDR3 length is 15 residues. From germline, CDR1 is DFQATT and CDR2 SNEGSKA (reference sequence). The CDR3 nucleotides are TGCAGTGCTAGAGATAGGGCCAGTGCCTCCTACGAGCAGTACTTC. Translated, it gives CSARDRASASYEQYF.

The table lists this clonotype with many counts. The genes are TRBV15 and TRBJ1-1; a weak D match, TRBD1 (5 bases). Germline assignment: CDR1 LNHNV and CDR2 YYDKDF (reference sequence). Trimming left V 0 bases short and J 0 bases short, with 14 bases between. CDR3 length: 17 amino acids. In DNA form, the CDR3 reads TGTGCCACCAGCAGAGATCTGACGGGACCGTTGAACACTGAAGCTTTCTTT. Its translation: CATSRDLTGPLNTEAFF.

This clonotype appeared once. This chain uses TRBV20-1 with TRBJ2-3; perhaps D is TRBD1 or TRBD2 (6 bases each). This CDR3 contains 15 residues. From germline, CDR1 is DFQATT and CDR2 SNEGSKA (reference sequence). V was clipped by 6 bases and J by 0 bases, with 16 bases between them. CDR3 sequence: CSAPPGARSTDTQYF. The CDR3 DNA is TGCAGTGCCCCCCCGGGGGCACGGAGCACAGATACGCAGTATTTT.

This clonotype has a handful of counts. This chain links TRBV20-1 with TRBJ2-5; 7 bases are a match to TRBD2. CDR3 length: 13 amino acids. Germline V gene sequence: CDR1 DFQATT, CDR2 SNEGSKA (reference sequence). V shed 5 bases, J shed 2 bases, and the junction held 5 bases outside the gene matches. Here the CDR3 reads CSALRGDQETQYF. The CDR3 bases are TGCAGTGCTCTCCGGGGGGATCAAGAGACCCAGTACTTC.

In its sample, this clonotype was seen many times. V usage is TRBV29-1 and J usage is TRBJ2-7; D is unresolved. The V gene's germline CDR1 is SQVTM and CDR2 ANQGSEA. Trimming removed 7 bases from V and 2 bases from J, with 18 bases in between. The CDR3 spans 14 residues. Written as DNA, the CDR3 is TGCAGCGCCAGATCCGACGGTTTTACCTACGAGCAGTACTTC. Its translation: CSARSDGFTYEQYF.

The chain uses TRBV28 and TRBJ2-2; D perhaps matches TRBD2 (6 bases). Per germline, CDR1 MDHEN and CDR2 SYDVKM. With 6 bases removed from V and 4 bases from J, the gap between germline ends came to 9 bases. The CDR3 totals 13 residues. This CDR3 is CASSRGSTGELFF. The CDR3 DNA is TGTGCCAGCAGCCGGGGGAGCACCGGGGAGCTGTTTTTT.

This clonotype was picked up many times. The chain recombines TRBV5-1 with TRBJ2-3; maybe TRBD2 (6 bases). Trimming pared 0 bases from V and 3 bases from J, leaving 14 bases between. From germline, CDR1 is SGHRS and CDR2 YFSETQ. The CDR3 has 16 amino acids. For the CDR3, the DNA is TGCGCCAGCAGCTTGGTCGGAGGGGCGACGACAGATACGCAGTATTTT. It yields the protein CASSLVGGATTDTQYF.

The J gene is TRBJ2-5, the V gene TRBV3-1, with 11 bases lining up with TRBD2. With V trimmed by 1 base and J by 7 bases, 8 bases remained unmatched. The CDR3 is 16 amino acids. Germline assignment: CDR1 LGHDT and CDR2 YNNKEL (reference sequence). CDR3 in amino acids: CASSQALAGGWGTQYF. In nucleotides, the CDR3 is TGTGCCAGCAGCCAAGCGCTAGCGGGGGGTTGGGGGACCCAGTACTTC.

The chain has TRBV2 and TRBJ2-7; 7 bases are shared with TRBD1. With V trimmed by 6 bases and J by 2 bases, 10 bases remained unmatched. Looked up from germline, CDR1 is SNHLY and CDR2 is FYNNEI. The CDR3 spans 15 residues. CDR3 amino acids: CASRTTGTETYEQYF. The CDR3 DNA reads as TGTGCCAGCAGAACCACCGGGACAGAAACCTACGAGCAGTACTTC.

Only one count was recorded for this clonotype. The rearrangement uses TRBV24-1 and TRBJ2-3, with a weak D call TRBD2 (6 bases). V lost 4 bases and J 6 bases, leaving 13 bases between the germline ends. Germline-derived CDR1 and CDR2 are KGHDR and SFDVKD. This CDR3 contains 14 residues. CDR3 loop: CATSDGTLRDTQYF. CDR3 bases: TGTGCCACCAGTGACGGGACTCTCCGCGATACGCAGTATTTT.

The chain has TRBV20-1 and TRBJ2-7; D gene uncertain. Trimming pared 2 bases from V and 7 bases from J, leaving 9 bases between. CDR3 length: 11 residues. Looked up from germline, CDR1 is DFQATT and CDR2 is SNEGSKA (reference sequence). The CDR3 bases are TGCAGTGCTAGAAATCCTGGGGAGCAGTACTTC. Protein product: CSARNPGEQYF.

This clonotype was seen more than once but under ten times. J is TRBJ2-6 and V is TRBV4-1, with D perhaps TRBD1 or TRBD2 (5 bases each). Germline V lookup: CDR1 MGHRA, CDR2 YSYEKL. The CDR3 runs 16 residues. With 3 bases removed from V and 1 base from J, the gap between germline ends came to 10 bases. The DNA of the CDR3 is TGCGCCAGCAGCCAGACTTGGGGGTCTGGGGCCAACGTCCTGACTTTC. Its translation is CASSQTWGSGANVLTF.

This chain joins TRBV20-1 and TRBJ2-7, with TRBD1 as a possible D gene (6 bases). Trimming shortened V by 3 bases and J by 6 bases, and 18 bases separated the two germline ends. The V gene's germline CDR1 is DFQATT and CDR2 SNEGSKA (reference sequence). The CDR3 runs to 14 residues. CDR3 region: CSASQQGYHCEQYF. The DNA for the CDR3 is TGCAGTGCTAGCCAACAGGGTTACCACTGCGAGCAGTACTTC.

This clonotype occurred a few times. V and J are TRBV11-1 and TRBJ2-3; 10 nucleotides match TRBD2. The germline V gene has CDR1 SGHAT and CDR2 FQDESV (reference sequence). The J segment lost 0 bases and the V segment lost 4 bases, leaving 10 bases of the junction unmatched. CDR3 length equals 18 residues. The CDR3 DNA sequence: TGTGCCAGCAGCTCCCGAGTGGCTAGCGGGGGTAGCACAGATACGCAGTATTTT. Residues: CASSSRVASGGSTDTQYF.

The table lists this clonotype with many counts. The chain has TRBV12-3 or TRBV12-4 and TRBJ1-2; no clear D gene. CDR3 length equals 11 residues. V was shortened by 5 bases and J by 3 bases, with 4 bases between the two germline ends. The CDR3 nucleotides are TGTGCCAGCAGTCGGGACTATGGCTACACCTTC. It is translated as CASSRDYGYTF.

This clonotype was observed at least ten times. The chain joins TRBV24-1 to TRBJ2-5; D is undetermined. The length of the CDR3 is 13 residues. V was clipped by 6 bases and J by 3 bases, with 10 bases between them. Germline assignment: CDR1 KGHDR and CDR2 SFDVKD. CDR3 loop: CATSRPAEETQYF. The CDR3 nucleotides are TGTGCCACCAGTAGACCGGCGGAAGAGACCCAGTACTTC.

The chain has TRBV20-1 and TRBJ2-5; 8 nucleotides agree with TRBD1. CDR1 is DFQATT and CDR2 is SNEGSKA in the germline V gene (reference sequence). This CDR3 is built from 14 residues. Trimming took 6 bases from V and 4 from J; bases not matched to a gene: 10. CDR3 amino acids: CSAAGQGGGETQYF. The DNA for the CDR3 is TGCAGTGCAGCCGGACAGGGAGGCGGAGAGACCCAGTACTTC.

The chain carries TRBV20-1 and TRBJ2-3; the D gene is possibly TRBD2 (7 bases). The V gene's germline CDR1 is DFQATT and CDR2 SNEGSKA (reference sequence). The V end lost 5 bases, the J end lost 5 bases, and 14 bases lay between the germline ends. The CDR3 is made up of 13 amino acids. The CDR3 spells CSASGGRLDTQYF. CDR3 nucleotides: TGCAGTGCTTCGGGGGGCCGGTTAGATACGCAGTATTTT.

The rearrangement joins TRBV24-1 to TRBJ2-3; either TRBD1 or TRBD2 may fit D (5 bases each). This CDR3 region has 15 residues. V dropped 7 bases and J dropped 3 bases, with 16 bases sitting between them. Germline values: CDR1 KGHDR, CDR2 SFDVKD. In nucleotides, the CDR3 is TGTGCCACCAGCCCAGCTGAGGGGTGGACAGATACGCAGTATTTT. Protein: CATSPAEGWTDTQYF.

This clonotype was seen only a few times. J is TRBJ2-1 and V is TRBV20-1; D is uncertain. V shed 3 bases and J shed 10 bases, with 10 bases lying between them. The CDR3 loop spans 11 amino acids. Germline V CDR1 and CDR2: DFQATT, SNEGSKA (reference sequence). The CDR3 DNA is TGCAGTGCTAGTAGGGTTATAGAGCAGTTCTTC. This sequence encodes CSASRVIEQFF.

The chain has TRBV3-1 and TRBJ2-1; D is perhaps TRBD1 (6 bases). CDR3 length: 16 amino acids. Germline CDR1 reads LGHDT; CDR2 reads YNNKEL (reference sequence). Trimming stripped 7 bases from V and 2 bases from J, with 18 bases between. The CDR3 reads CASTRLQGSAYNEQFF. The DNA for the CDR3 is TGTGCCAGCACTCGCCTGCAGGGGAGCGCCTACAATGAGCAGTTCTTC.

This rearrangement joins TRBV5-6 to TRBJ2-5; D gene uncertain. V dropped 3 bases and J dropped 2 bases, with 8 bases sitting between them. Germline-derived CDR1 and CDR2 are SGHDT and YYEEEE. The CDR3 sequence is 13 residues long. The CDR3: CASSWEGQETQYF. The CDR3 coding sequence is TGTGCCAGCAGCTGGGAAGGGCAAGAGACCCAGTACTTC.

There are many counts of this clonotype. This rearrangement joins TRBV20-1 to TRBJ1-6; no firm D call. Germline-derived CDR1 and CDR2 are DFQATT and SNEGSKA (reference sequence). Trimming took 3 bases from V and 8 from J, leaving 11 bases between them. The CDR3 covers 13 residues. The CDR3 sequence: CSARGVVDSPLHF. CDR3 DNA: TGCAGTGCTAGGGGAGTGGTTGATTCACCCCTCCACTTT.

The chain is built from TRBV12-3 or TRBV12-4 and TRBJ2-7, with D perhaps TRBD1 (6 bases). Trimming took off 8 bases at V and 2 bases at J, with 16 bases between the two ends. The CDR3 sequence is 14 residues long. Here the CDR3 reads CASGPGQRTYEQYF. The CDR3 nucleotides read TGTGCCAGCGGCCCCGGACAGCGTACCTACGAGCAGTACTTC.

This chain links TRBV6-1 with TRBJ1-1; the D is unclear. The CDR3 is 15 amino acids. Trimming left V 4 bases short and J 4 bases short, with 16 bases between. Germline assignment: CDR1 MNHNS and CDR2 SASEGT. The CDR3 DNA reads TGTGCCAGCAGTGCCGGAACCGTGGGTGGCACTGAAGCTTTCTTT. It yields the protein CASSAGTVGGTEAFF.